These 21 T cell receptor beta chains were sequenced from one sample in a study of blood T cell repertoires in COVID-19. Produced via immunoSEQ multiplex PCR; TCRdb's table is partial and in-frame only. Seen here are some 59,000 clones, about 89% observed once, and the top ten hold less than 2%. The sequenced sample was peripheral blood. These receptor sequences come from a man aged 55 to 69 with acute or convalescent COVID-19.

The V and J genes are TRBV5-1 and TRBJ2-2; D possibly corresponds to TRBD1 (5 bases). V lost 2 bases, J lost 1 base, and 9 bases lay in between. Germline V CDR1 and CDR2: SGHRS, YFSETQ. The CDR3 length is 15 residues. CDR3 bases: TGCGCCAGCAGCTTTATAGGGGTGAACACCGGGGAGCTGTTTTTT. It encodes CASSFIGVNTGELFF.

J is TRBJ2-3 and V is TRBV3-1 (or the pseudogene TRBV3-2); D is perhaps TRBD1 (5 bases). The ends were cut back, 0 bases at V and 10 bases at J, with 8 bases in the middle. CDR3 length: 12 amino acids. Germline V gives CDR1 LGHDT, CDR2 YNNKEL (reference sequence). The DNA for the CDR3 is TGTGCCAGCAGCCAAGAGGGGCAGGCGCAGTATTTT. Its protein product is CASSQEGQAQYF.

The rearrangement joins TRBV10-3 to TRBJ1-5; D is ambiguous. V was pared by 0 bases and J by 2 bases, with 11 bases between. Germline CDR1 is ENHRY and CDR2 is SYGVKD. The CDR3 length is 16 residues. DNA for the CDR3: TGTGCCATCAGTGAGTCTAGAGGGTCGGGCAATCAGCCCCAGCATTTT. Translating it yields CAISESRGSGNQPQHF.

The chain has TRBV10-1 and TRBJ1-6; 7 nucleotides match TRBD1. The germline V gene encodes CDR1 WNHNN and CDR2 SYGVQD (reference sequence). J lost 10 bases, V lost 6 bases, and 9 bases had no gene match. The CDR3 has 14 residues. CDR3 loop: CASRPCGGGSPLHF. The CDR3 nucleotides are TGCGCCAGCAGACCCTGCGGAGGGGGCTCACCCCTCCACTTT.

The chain carries TRBV10-3 and TRBJ2-5; 11 positions match TRBD1. CDR3 length equals 17 residues. Per the germline V gene, CDR1 is ENHRY and CDR2 is SYGVKD. J was trimmed by 3 bases and V by 3 bases; bases with no gene match: 9. CDR3 DNA: TGTGCCATCAGTGACCCAAACCGGGACAGGGGGAAAGAGACCCAGTACTTC. It yields the protein CAISDPNRDRGKETQYF.

This chain joins TRBV6-5 and TRBJ1-2, with TRBD1 matching over 8 bases. The length of the CDR3 is 15 residues. The V gene end was trimmed by 5 bases and the J gene end by 2 bases; junction bases not matched to a gene: 7. From germline, CDR1 is MNHEY and CDR2 SVGAGI. CDR3 coding DNA: TGTGCCAGCAGTACCCCGCGGACAGGGAACTATGGCTACACCTTC. It codes for CASSTPRTGNYGYTF.

In the case of this clone: Other nucleotide sequences in the sample specify the same CDR3. This chain joins TRBV7-9 and TRBJ2-7, with D tentatively TRBD2 (5 bases). Germline-derived CDR1 and CDR2 are SEHNR and FQNEAQ (reference sequence). V lost 5 bases and J 0 bases, leaving 8 bases between the germline ends. The CDR3 has 13 amino acids. The CDR3 reads CASSRGSSYEQYF. For the CDR3, the DNA is TGTGCCAGCAGCCGGGGTAGCTCCTACGAGCAGTACTTC.

The chain recombines TRBV10-3 with TRBJ2-2, with D tentatively TRBD2 (5 bases). The CDR3 is 15 amino acids. Trimming shortened V by 5 bases and J by 3 bases, and 13 bases separated the two germline ends. Per the germline V gene, CDR1 is ENHRY and CDR2 is SYGVKD. This CDR3 is CAISYGVADTGELFF. Here the CDR3 DNA reads TGTGCCATCAGTTACGGGGTTGCGGACACCGGGGAGCTGTTTTTT.

In DNA form, the CDR3 reads TGTGCCAGCTCCTCCGGGACAGGGGACGATACGCAGTATTTT. Encoded protein: CASSSGTGDDTQYF. The chain is built from TRBV18 and TRBJ2-3; 10 bases are a match to TRBD1. The CDR3 is 14 residues long. Germline V CDR1 and CDR2: KGHSH, LQKENI. J lost 6 bases, V lost 6 bases, and 6 bases had no gene match. The full variable domain, rest sourced from reference TRBV18 and TRBJ2-3, is NAGVMQNPRHLVRRRGQEARLRCSPMKGHSHVYWYRQLPEEGLKFMVYLQKENIIDESGMPKERFSAEFPKEGPSILRIQQVVRGDSAAYFCASSSGTGDDTQYFGPGTRLTVL.

This rearrangement joins TRBV7-9 to TRBJ2-2; perhaps TRBD2 as D (5 bases). Trimming removed 3 bases at V and 4 bases at J, with 9 bases between. Germline V gene data show CDR1 as SEHNR and CDR2 as FQNEAQ (reference sequence). The CDR3 contains 14 residues. The CDR3 loop is CASSFAGVTGELFF. The CDR3 DNA reads as TGTGCCAGCAGCTTCGCCGGGGTCACCGGGGAGCTGTTTTTT.

CDR3 bases: TGTGCCAGCAGCCGCAGGGCCCCCGGGGAGCTGTTTTTT. Protein sequence: CASSRRAPGELFF. The gene calls are TRBV16 and TRBJ2-2, with D perhaps TRBD1 (5 bases). Per germline, CDR1 KGHSY and CDR2 FQNENV. The CDR3 consists of 13 residues. The V end was cut by 4 bases, the J end by 6 bases, with 9 bases between.

This clone occurred once. This chain uses TRBV6-1 with TRBJ2-3; 7 nucleotides line up with TRBD1. J lost 4 bases, V lost 6 bases, and 7 bases had no gene match. In germline, CDR1 is MNHNS, CDR2 SASEGT. CDR3 size: 14 residues. CDR3 loop: CASSSRQGADTQYF. DNA of the CDR3: TGTGCCAGCAGCTCCCGACAGGGCGCAGATACGCAGTATTTT.

This clone turned up a few times. The chain recombines TRBV2 with TRBJ2-1, with 9 bases lining up with TRBD1. From germline, CDR1 is SNHLY and CDR2 FYNNEI. V lost 6 bases to trimming and J lost 0 bases; unmatched junction nucleotides: 6. CDR3 length: 16 residues. The CDR3 here is CASRGGTGSSYNEQFF. CDR3 DNA: TGTGCCAGCAGAGGCGGGACAGGGAGCTCCTACAATGAGCAGTTCTTC.

This clone was counted between two and nine times. The chain uses TRBV27 and TRBJ1-1; D is uncertain. CDR3 length: 12 residues. Trimming shortened V by 6 bases and J by 5 bases, and 10 bases separated the two germline ends. Germline values: CDR1 MNHEY, CDR2 SMNVEV (reference sequence). The CDR3: CASRRTLTEAFF. In DNA, the CDR3 is TGTGCCAGCAGGCGGACTCTTACTGAAGCTTTCTTT.

CDR3 amino acids: CASSPGTSEFYNEQFF. CDR3 DNA sequence: TGTGCCAGCAGCCCGGGGACTAGCGAATTCTACAATGAGCAGTTCTTC. J is TRBJ2-1 and V is TRBV9; 10 positions agree with TRBD2. This CDR3 has 16 residues. Trimming cost V 4 bases and J 3 bases; bases outside gene matches: 7. Germline CDR1 reads SGDLS; CDR2 reads YYNGEE.

The chain uses TRBV7-9 and TRBJ1-4; TRBD1 might be the D (6 bases). V was cut by 5 bases and J by 8 bases, with 18 bases left in between. The CDR3 covers 15 residues. CDR1 is SEHNR and CDR2 is FQNEAQ in the germline V gene (reference sequence). This CDR3 is CASSTQGGIGEKLFF. The DNA of the CDR3 is TGTGCCAGCAGCACCCAAGGGGGAATCGGAGAAAAACTGTTTTTT.

V usage is TRBV14 and J usage is TRBJ2-1, with 7 nucleotides matching TRBD2. Losses at the gene ends were 0 bases for V and 4 bases for J; bases not matched to a gene: 9. Germline CDR1 reads SGHDN; CDR2 reads FVKESK. CDR3 size: 17 residues. The chain's CDR3 is CASSQDRGLPSYNEQFF. CDR3 DNA sequence: TGTGCCAGCAGCCAAGATAGGGGACTACCTTCTTACAATGAGCAGTTCTTC. Combining the CDR3 with reference TRBV14 and TRBJ2-1 gives the whole variable domain EAGVTQFPSHSVIEKGQTVTLRCDPISGHDNLYWYRRVMGKEIKFLLHFVKESKQDESGMPNNRFLAERTGGTYSTLKVQPAELEDSGVYFCASSQDRGLPSYNEQFFGPGTRLTVL.

CDR3 sequence (DNA): TGTGCCAGCAGCCAGGGTTCGCCTAGCGCCATCTCCTACGAGCAGTACTTC. The encoded protein is CASSQGSPSAISYEQYF. The V gene is TRBV7-9, the J gene TRBJ2-7, with TRBD2 as a possible D gene (6 bases). From germline, CDR1 is SEHNR and CDR2 FQNEAQ (reference sequence). There are 17 residues in the CDR3. V was shortened by 5 bases and J by 0 bases, with 20 bases between the two germline ends.

In its sample, this clone was seen once. In nucleotides, the CDR3 is TGCGCCAGCAGCCCGGAGACAGGGGTTAATTACGAGCAGTACTTC. Encoded protein: CASSPETGVNYEQYF. The J gene is TRBJ2-7, the V gene TRBV5-1, with TRBD1 matching over 8 bases. The V segment lost 4 bases and the J segment 4 bases; nucleotides outside the gene matches: 10. CDR1 and CDR2 from the germline V gene are SGHRS and YFSETQ. The CDR3 extends over 15 amino acids.

The chain couples TRBV20-1 to TRBJ1-1; D might be TRBD1 (5 bases). The CDR3 length is 15 residues. The germline V gene has CDR1 DFQATT and CDR2 SNEGSKA (reference sequence). V was shortened by 3 bases and J by 1 base, with 15 bases between the two germline ends. Here the CDR3 reads CSASGRGGRNTEAFF. In DNA, the CDR3 is TGCAGTGCTAGTGGGCGGGGGGGGAGGAACACTGAAGCTTTCTTT.

The V gene is TRBV19, the J gene TRBJ2-1; 9 bases align to TRBD2. J was trimmed by 10 bases and V by 3 bases; bases with no gene match: 7. The CDR3 covers 14 residues. Germline V gene lookup returns CDR1 LNHDA and CDR2 SQIVND (reference sequence). The DNA of the CDR3 is TGTGCCAGTAGTATGAGAGTAGCGGGGGTCGAGCAGTTCTTC. This translates into CASSMRVAGVEQFF. The whole variable domain, remainder taken from reference TRBV19 and TRBJ2-1, is DGGITQSPKYLFRKEGQNVTLSCEQNLNHDAMYWYRQDPGQGLRLIYYSQIVNDFQKGDIAEGYSVSREKKESFPLTVTSAQKNPTAFYLCASSMRVAGVEQFFGPGTRLTVL.